This T cell receptor (beta chain) came from a study of beta chain features in type 1 diabetes. The sequenced template was cDNA made from the entire isolated RNA. Clones were sequenced by immunoSEQ multiplex PCR, and TCRdb holds only the in-frame ones, with some missing. The sample includes about 150,000 clones, about 13% of them seen just once. The CDR3 extends over 15 amino acids. V was clipped by 6 bases and J by 4 bases; unmatched bases: 6. Germline lookup yields CDR1 MNHEY and CDR2 SVGAGI. Findings and caveats of the study: Shortening of TCRB CDR3s, moderate but significant, appeared in all four CD4+ subsets of Type 1 diabetes patients.

The sample holds a few counts of this clone. What it binds is unknown. Sequencing was carried out using central memory CD4+ T cells from blood. This clonotype was sampled from a man aged 18 to 29 with type 1 diabetes. V usage is TRBV6-5 and J usage is TRBJ2-2; TRBD1 matches at 9 bases. CDR3 region: CASSLGQGFTGELFF. CDR3 nucleotides: TGTGCCAGCAGCCTAGGACAGGGGTTCACCGGGGAGCTGTTTTTT.